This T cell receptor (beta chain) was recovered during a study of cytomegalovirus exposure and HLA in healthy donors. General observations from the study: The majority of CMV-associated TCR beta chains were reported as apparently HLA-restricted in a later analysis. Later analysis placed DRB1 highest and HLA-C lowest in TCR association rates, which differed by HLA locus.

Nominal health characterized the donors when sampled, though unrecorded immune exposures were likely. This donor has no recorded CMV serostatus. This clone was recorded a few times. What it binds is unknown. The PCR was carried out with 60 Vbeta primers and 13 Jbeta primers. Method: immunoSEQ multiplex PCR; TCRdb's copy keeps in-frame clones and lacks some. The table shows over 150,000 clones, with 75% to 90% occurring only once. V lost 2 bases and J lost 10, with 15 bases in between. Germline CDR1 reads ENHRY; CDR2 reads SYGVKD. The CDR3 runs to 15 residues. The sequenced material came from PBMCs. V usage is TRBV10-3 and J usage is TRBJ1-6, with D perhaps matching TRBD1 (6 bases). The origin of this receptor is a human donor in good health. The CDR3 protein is CAISERDTQTSPLHF. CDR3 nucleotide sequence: TGTGCCATCAGTGAGAGGGACACTCAAACCTCACCCCTCCACTTT.